This TCR beta chain was recovered during a study of blood T cell repertoires in COVID-19. This CDR3 is 13 amino acids long. The germline CDR1 and CDR2 sequences are LGHDT and YNNKEL (reference sequence). Authors' methods: Amplifying reference gene primers gave estimates of nucleated cell counts. Assay used: immunoSEQ multiplex PCR; TCRdb lists only in-frame clones, some missing. That table supplies the V and J calls and clone size; D and trimming were determined from the DNA. The sample records 100,000 to 120,000 clones, 82% being singletons. To note about this clone: At one end the junction does not follow the germline gene, possibly because of a read error.

This TCR was sampled from a woman aged 55-69 years with acute or convalescent COVID-19. The sample consisted of peripheral blood. The V and J genes are TRBV3-1 (or the pseudogene TRBV3-2) and TRBJ1-6, with a tentative D call TRBD1 (5 bases). CDR3 in DNA: TGTGCCAGCAGACAAGGGGCAAATTCACCCCTCCACTTT. This sequence encodes CASRQGANSPLHF.